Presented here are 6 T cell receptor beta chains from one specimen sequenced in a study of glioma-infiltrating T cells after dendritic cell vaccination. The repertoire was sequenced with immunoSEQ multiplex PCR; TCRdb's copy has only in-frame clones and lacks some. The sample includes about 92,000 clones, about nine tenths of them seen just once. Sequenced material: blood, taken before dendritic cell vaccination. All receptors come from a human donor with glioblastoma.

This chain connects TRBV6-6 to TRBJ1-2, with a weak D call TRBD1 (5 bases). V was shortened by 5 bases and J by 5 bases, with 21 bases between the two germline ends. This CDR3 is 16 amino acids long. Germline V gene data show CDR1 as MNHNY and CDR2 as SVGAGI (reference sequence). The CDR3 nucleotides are TGTGCCAGCAGTGCCGCAGCCGGACACGACCTTTATGGCTACACCTTC. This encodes CASSAAAGHDLYGYTF.

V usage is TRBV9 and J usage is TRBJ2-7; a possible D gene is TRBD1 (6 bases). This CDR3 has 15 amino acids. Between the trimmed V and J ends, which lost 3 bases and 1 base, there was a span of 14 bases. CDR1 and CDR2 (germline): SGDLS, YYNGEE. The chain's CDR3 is CASSEGPGESYEQYF. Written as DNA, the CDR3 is TGTGCCAGCAGCGAGGGACCAGGGGAATCCTACGAGCAGTACTTC.

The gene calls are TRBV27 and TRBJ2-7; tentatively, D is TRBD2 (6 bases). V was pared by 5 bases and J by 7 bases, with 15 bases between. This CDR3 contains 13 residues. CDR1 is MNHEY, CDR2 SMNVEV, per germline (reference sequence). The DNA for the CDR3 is TGTGCCAGCAGTCCGGTCGGGGCGGGGGAGCAGTACTTC. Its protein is CASSPVGAGEQYF.

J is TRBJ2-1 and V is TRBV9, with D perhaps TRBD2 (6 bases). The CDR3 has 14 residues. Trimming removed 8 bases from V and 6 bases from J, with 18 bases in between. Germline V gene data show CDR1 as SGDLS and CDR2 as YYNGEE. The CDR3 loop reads CASQGASEANEQFF. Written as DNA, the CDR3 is TGTGCCAGTCAGGGAGCTAGCGAGGCCAATGAGCAGTTCTTC.

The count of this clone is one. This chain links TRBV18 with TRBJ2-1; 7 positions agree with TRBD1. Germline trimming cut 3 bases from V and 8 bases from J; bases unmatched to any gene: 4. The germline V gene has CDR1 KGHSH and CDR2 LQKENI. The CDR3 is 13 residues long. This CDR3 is CASSPGQVHEQFF. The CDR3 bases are TGTGCCAGCTCACCCGGACAGGTCCATGAGCAGTTCTTC.

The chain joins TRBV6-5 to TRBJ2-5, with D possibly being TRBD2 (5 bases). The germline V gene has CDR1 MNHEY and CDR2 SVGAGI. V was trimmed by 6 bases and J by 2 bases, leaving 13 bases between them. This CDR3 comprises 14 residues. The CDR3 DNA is TGTGCCAGCAGCCCCCGGGGTCGACAAGAGACCCAGTACTTC. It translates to CASSPRGRQETQYF.